The 12 T cell receptor beta chains presented below share a single source sample, sequenced in a study of shared clonotypes between healthy human individuals. Some clones are missing from TCRdb's copy, which holds only in-frame ones; the method was immunoSEQ multiplex PCR. The sample lists about 490,000 clones, more than 75% seen once, with approximately 12% in the top ten. Sequencing was done on a sample of PBMCs. The origin of the receptors is a woman aged 40 to 55 in good health. Some clones in this sample may be carry-over from other donors' samples.

V gene TRBV9 combines with J gene TRBJ2-2; the D gene is possibly TRBD2 (6 bases). V lost 4 bases and J lost 1, with 17 bases in between. CDR1 and CDR2 (germline): SGDLS, YYNGEE. The CDR3 has 17 amino acids. In DNA form, the CDR3 reads TGTGCCAGCAGCCCATCCACGGCGGAGGGGAACACCGGGGAGCTGTTTTTT. Translation gives CASSPSTAEGNTGELFF.

The genes are TRBV5-1 and TRBJ2-7, with unresolved D. The CDR3 covers 15 residues. The germline gives CDR1 SGHRS, CDR2 YFSETQ. The ends were cut back, 1 base at V and 2 bases at J, with 13 bases in the middle. The DNA of the CDR3 is TGCGCCAGCAGCTTGACTCCCCGGGTGGCCTACGAGCAGTACTTC. Its protein product is CASSLTPRVAYEQYF.

The V and J genes are TRBV19 and TRBJ2-1; 13 bases agree with TRBD2. V was pared by 6 bases and J by 6 bases, with 5 bases of the junction left unmatched. Germline CDR1 LNHDA, CDR2 SQIVND (reference sequence). This CDR3 contains 15 residues. CDR3 amino acids: CASRKTSGRFNEQFF. CDR3 coding DNA: TGTGCCAGTAGAAAGACTAGCGGGAGGTTCAATGAGCAGTTCTTC.

The V gene is TRBV7-6, the J gene TRBJ2-1; the match to TRBD2 covers 8 bases. Unmatched junction bases numbered 9, after V lost 0 bases and J lost 8 bases. The CDR3 loop spans 16 amino acids. Germline CDR1 and CDR2: SGHVS and FNYEAQ. The CDR3 loop is CASSLAASGSMYEQFF. The CDR3 DNA sequence: TGTGCCAGCAGCTTAGCTGCGAGCGGGAGTATGTATGAGCAGTTCTTC. The entire variable domain, with the rest obtained from reference TRBV7-6 and TRBJ2-1, is as follows: GAGVSQSPRYKVTKRGQDVALRCDPISGHVSLYWYRQALGQGPEFLTYFNYEAQQDKSGLPNDRFSAERPEGSISTLTIQRTEQRDSAMYRCASSLAASGSMYEQFFGPGTRLTVL.

This rearrangement joins TRBV28 to TRBJ1-4; D gene ambiguous. This CDR3 has 15 residues. V dropped 2 bases and J dropped 8 bases, with 15 bases sitting between them. Germline V gene data show CDR1 as MDHEN and CDR2 as SYDVKM. In DNA form, the CDR3 reads TGTGCCAGCAGTTTAATCGTCTCAAACGGGGAAAAACTGTTTTTT. Translated, it gives CASSLIVSNGEKLFF. Full variable domain (rest looked up from reference TRBV28 and TRBJ1-4): DVKVTQSSRYLVKRTGEKVFLECVQDMDHENMFWYRQDPGLGLRLIYFSYDVKMKEKGDIPEGYSVSREKKERFSLILESASTNQTSMYLCASSLIVSNGEKLFFGSGTQLSVL.

This chain connects TRBV7-3 to TRBJ2-2; possibly TRBD2 for D (5 bases). Trimming left V 5 bases short and J 7 bases short, with 14 bases between. This CDR3 is built from 14 residues. Per germline, CDR1 SGHTA and CDR2 FQGTGA. CDR3 nucleotides: TGTGCCAGCAGCCGGGTGTACGAGGGCGGGGAGCTGTTTTTT. Amino acids: CASSRVYEGGELFF.

This clone was seen a single time. One base away lies a much larger clone, so this may be a sequencing read error. The V and J genes are TRBV6-4 and TRBJ2-6, with D maybe TRBD1 (6 bases). CDR1 is MRHNA, CDR2 SNTAGT, per germline. The CDR3 covers 16 residues. This CDR3 is CASSDVGASGANVLAF. The CDR3 DNA sequence: TGTGCCAGCAGTGACGTGGGGGCCTCTGGGGCCAACGTCCTGGCTTTC.

The chain links TRBV11-2 to TRBJ1-2; TRBD1 might be the D (5 bases). Deletions cut 1 base from V and 8 bases from J, with 14 bases between. This CDR3 is built from 14 residues. Germline loops: CDR1 SGHAT, CDR2 FQNNGV. The CDR3 spells CASSLVAGRGGYTF. CDR3 in DNA: TGTGCCAGCAGCTTAGTAGCGGGTAGGGGCGGCTACACCTTC.

Details on this clone: A far larger clone lies a single base away; this is likely a read error. The chain joins TRBV4-3 to TRBJ2-6; D is unresolved. This CDR3 has 16 amino acids. CDR1 is LGHNA and CDR2 is YSLEER in the germline V gene. Trimming shortened V by 0 bases and J by 0 bases, and 6 bases separated the two germline ends. The CDR3 loop is CASSQEVCSGANVLTF. Written as DNA, the CDR3 is TGCGCCAGCAGCCAAGAAGTCTGCTCTGGGGCCAACGTCCTGACTTTC.

This sequence joins TRBV7-2 and TRBJ2-3, with 12 bases aligning to TRBD2. This CDR3 contains 17 residues. With 5 bases clipped from V and 3 bases from J, the junction kept 9 bases outside the gene matches. Looked up from germline, CDR1 is SGHTA and CDR2 is FQGNSA. The CDR3 nucleotides are TGTGCCAGCAGCCCGAGGACTAGCGGGACGGGGACAGATACGCAGTATTTT. Residues: CASSPRTSGTGTDTQYF.

On this clone itself: Just one base apart from a much larger clone, this may be a read error. The V gene is TRBV6-5, the J gene TRBJ1-4; 9 bases are a match to TRBD1. The V and J ends lost 0 bases and 10 bases, in that order; junction bases with no gene match: 9. The CDR3 spans 16 residues. Germline loops: CDR1 MNHEY, CDR2 SVGAGI. For the CDR3, the DNA is TGTGCCAGCAGTTACTCGTCCGGGACAGGGATTGGAAAACTGTTTTTT. It codes for CASSYSSGTGIGKLFF.

This rearrangement joins TRBV9 to TRBJ1-2; 7 bases are a match to TRBD1. Germline trimming cut 0 bases from V and 6 bases from J; bases unmatched to any gene: 11. The CDR3 length is 16 residues. Germline lookup yields CDR1 SGDLS and CDR2 YYNGEE. The CDR3 DNA is TGTGCCAGCAGCGTAGTAGGACAGGCCCTAGGCGATGGCTACACCTTC. This encodes CASSVVGQALGDGYTF.